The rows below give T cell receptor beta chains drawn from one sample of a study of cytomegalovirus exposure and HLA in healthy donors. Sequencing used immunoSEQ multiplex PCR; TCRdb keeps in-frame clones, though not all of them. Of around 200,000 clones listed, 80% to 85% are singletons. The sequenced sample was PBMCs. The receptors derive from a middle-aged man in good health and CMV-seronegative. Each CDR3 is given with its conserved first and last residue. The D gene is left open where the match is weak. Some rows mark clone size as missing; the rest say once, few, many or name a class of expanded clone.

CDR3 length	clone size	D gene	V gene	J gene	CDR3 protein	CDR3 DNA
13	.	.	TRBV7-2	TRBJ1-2	CASSLTGIDGYTF	TGTGCCAGCAGCCTAACAGGGATCGATGGCTACACCTTC
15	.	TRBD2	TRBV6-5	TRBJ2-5	CASSSGGAGKETQYF	TGTGCCAGCAGTAGCGGGGGGGCGGGGAAAGAGACCCAGTACTTC
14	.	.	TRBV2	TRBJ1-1	CASKNRQLNTEAFF	TGTGCCAGCAAAAATAGACAACTGAACACTGAAGCTTTCTTT
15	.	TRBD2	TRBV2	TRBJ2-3	CASSVTSGRTDTQYF	TGTGCCAGCAGTGTAACTAGCGGGAGGACAGATACGCAGTATTTT
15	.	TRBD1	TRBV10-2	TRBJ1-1	CASSAWTGGNTEAFF	TGCGCCAGCAGTGCTTGGACAGGGGGGAACACTGAAGCTTTCTTT
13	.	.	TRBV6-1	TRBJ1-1	CAMRASENTEAFF	TGTGCCATGAGGGCGTCGGAGAACACTGAAGCTTTCTTT
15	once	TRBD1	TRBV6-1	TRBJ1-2	CASSHQQGGDYGYTF	TGTGCCAGCAGTCATCAACAGGGGGGGGACTATGGCTACACCTTC
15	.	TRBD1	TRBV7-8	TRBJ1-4	CASRLQLTGREKLFF	TGTGCCAGCAGATTACAGTTGACAGGGCGCGAAAAACTGTTTTTT
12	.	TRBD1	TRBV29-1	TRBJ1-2	CSVVGQGGGYTF	TGCAGCGTCGTCGGACAGGGCGGGGGCTACACCTTC
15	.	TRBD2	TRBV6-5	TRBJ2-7	CASIRSGGGSYEQYF	TGTGCCAGCATCCGTTCCGGGGGAGGGAGTTACGAGCAGTACTTC
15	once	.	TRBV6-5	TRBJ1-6	CASSYDRGSNSPLHF	TGTGCCAGCAGTTACGATAGGGGGTCTAATTCACCCCTCCACTTT
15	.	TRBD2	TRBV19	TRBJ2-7	CASSMRSGREYEQYF	TGTGCCAGTAGTATGAGGAGCGGGAGGGAATACGAGCAGTACTTC
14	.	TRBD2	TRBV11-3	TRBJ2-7	CASSLGEGAYEQYF	TGTGCCAGCAGCTTGGGGGAGGGAGCCTACGAGCAGTACTTC
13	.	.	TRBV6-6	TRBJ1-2	CASSPGTFYGYTF	TGTGCCAGCAGTCCCGGGACTTTCTATGGCTACACCTTC
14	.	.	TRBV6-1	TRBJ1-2	CASSGLQGNYGYTF	TGTGCCAGCAGTGGGTTGCAGGGTAACTATGGCTACACCTTC
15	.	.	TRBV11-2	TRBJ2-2	CASLRLVANTGELFF	TGTGCCAGCCTGAGACTGGTCGCGAACACCGGGGAGCTGTTTTTT
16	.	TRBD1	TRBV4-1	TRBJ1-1	CASSHGQGRRDTEAFF	TGCGCCAGCAGCCATGGACAGGGGAGGAGGGACACTGAAGCTTTCTTT
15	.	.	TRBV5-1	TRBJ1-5	CASSLVGDGNQPQHF	TGCGCCAGCAGCTTGGTGGGAGACGGCAATCAGCCCCAGCATTTT